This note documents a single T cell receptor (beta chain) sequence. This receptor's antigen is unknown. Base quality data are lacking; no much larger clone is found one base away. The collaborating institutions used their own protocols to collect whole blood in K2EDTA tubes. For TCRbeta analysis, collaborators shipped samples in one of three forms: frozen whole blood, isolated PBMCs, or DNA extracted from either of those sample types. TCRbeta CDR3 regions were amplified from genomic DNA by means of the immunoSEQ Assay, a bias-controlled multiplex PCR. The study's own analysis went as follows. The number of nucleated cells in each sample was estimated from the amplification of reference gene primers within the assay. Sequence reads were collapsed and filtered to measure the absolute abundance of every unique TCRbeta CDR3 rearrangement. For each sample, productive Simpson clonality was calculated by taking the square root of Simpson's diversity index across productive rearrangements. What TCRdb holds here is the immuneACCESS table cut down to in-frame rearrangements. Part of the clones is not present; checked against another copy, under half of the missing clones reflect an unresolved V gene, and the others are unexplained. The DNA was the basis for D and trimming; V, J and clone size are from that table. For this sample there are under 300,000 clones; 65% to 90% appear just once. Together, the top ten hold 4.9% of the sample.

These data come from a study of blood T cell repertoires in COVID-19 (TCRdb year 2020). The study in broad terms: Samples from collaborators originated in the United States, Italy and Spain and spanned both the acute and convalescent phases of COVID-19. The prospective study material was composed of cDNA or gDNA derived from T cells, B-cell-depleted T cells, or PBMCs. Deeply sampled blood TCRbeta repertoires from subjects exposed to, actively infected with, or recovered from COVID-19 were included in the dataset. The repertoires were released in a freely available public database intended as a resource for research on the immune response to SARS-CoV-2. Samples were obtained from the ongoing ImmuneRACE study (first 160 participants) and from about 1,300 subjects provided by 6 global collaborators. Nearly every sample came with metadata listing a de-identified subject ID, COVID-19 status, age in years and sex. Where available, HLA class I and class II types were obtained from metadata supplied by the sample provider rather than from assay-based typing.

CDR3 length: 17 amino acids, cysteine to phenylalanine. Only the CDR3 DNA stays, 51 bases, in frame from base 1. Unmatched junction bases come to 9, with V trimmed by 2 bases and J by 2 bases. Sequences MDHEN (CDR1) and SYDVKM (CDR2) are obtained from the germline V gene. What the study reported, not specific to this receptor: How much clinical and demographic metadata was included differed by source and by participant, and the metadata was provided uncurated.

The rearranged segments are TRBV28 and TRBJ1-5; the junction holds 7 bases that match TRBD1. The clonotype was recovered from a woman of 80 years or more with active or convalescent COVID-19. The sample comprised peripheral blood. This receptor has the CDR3 CASSLVGRGWGNQPQHF. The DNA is TGTGCCAGCAGTTTAGTTGGCAGGGGGTGGGGCAATCAGCCCCAGCATTTT.